The clone carrying this T cell receptor (beta chain) was detected only a few times. The record originates from a study of T cell changes during pregnancy in multiple sclerosis. Profiled with immunoSEQ multiplex PCR; TCRdb holds only in-frame clones, not every one. The sample gives tens of thousands of clones, roughly nine tenths of which show up once; around 0.27% is in the top ten. The TCR was taken from a female donor in good health, enrolled as a control in a pregnancy study. Sequencing was performed on CD4+ T cells from peripheral blood mononuclear cells, taken in the third trimester of pregnancy.

The CDR3 is CASSQDRTNYGYTF. As DNA, the CDR3 is TGTGCCAGCAGCCAGGACAGGACTAACTATGGCTACACCTTC. The chain is built from TRBV7-8 and TRBJ1-2; 7 bases match TRBD1. Germline assignment: CDR1 SGHVS and CDR2 FQNEAQ. CDR3 length equals 14 residues. J gave up 0 bases and V 5 bases, and 3 bases lay outside the gene matches.